Presented here are 13 T cell receptor beta chains from one specimen sequenced in a study of regulatory T cells in long-lasting Graves disease. CDR3-region Arm-PCR and iRepertoire HTBI primers produced the TCR beta libraries. TCRdb redid the calling of the multiplex PCR reads with MiXCR, one entry per CDR3 protein. Among around 400,000 distinct CDR3 sequences listed, roughly a quarter were seen once. Time point specified: persistent/refractory GD, antithyroid drugs over 5 years with positive TRAb. From RNA extracted from PBMCs, the TCR library was made. The source was peripheral blood mononuclear cells (PBMCs), collected when the disease was refractory, from a patient treated with antithyroid drugs. The receptors were gathered from a female donor with Graves disease.

This clonotype came up a few times. The chain carries TRBV5-5 and TRBJ1-2; no clear D. Trimming shortened V by 2 bases and J by 0 bases, and 8 bases separated the two germline ends. Per the germline V gene, CDR1 is SGHKS and CDR2 is YYEKEE (reference sequence). The CDR3 is made up of 14 amino acids. The CDR3 loop reads CASSFQETNYGYTF. CDR3 bases: TGTGCCAGCAGCTTTCAGGAAACTAACTATGGCTACACCTTC.

This clonotype was observed at least ten times. This rearrangement joins TRBV11-2 to TRBJ1-2, with no clear D. The CDR3 length is 13 residues. V gave up 4 bases and J gave up 3 bases, with 9 bases separating them. Germline V CDR1 and CDR2: SGHAT, FQNNGV. The CDR3 DNA is TGTGCCAGCAGCTCGAGTGGATACTATGGCTACACCTTC. Translated: CASSSSGYYGYTF.

Only a few counts were recorded for this clonotype. One end of the junction varies from germline; a read error may be responsible. The rearrangement uses TRBV20-1 and TRBJ2-7, with D perhaps TRBD2 (6 bases). The CDR3 runs 17 residues. Germline-derived CDR1 and CDR2 are DFQATT and SNEGSKA (reference sequence). CDR3 in DNA: TGCAGTGTTAGACCCTTGGGTGATGACGGGGGAGCCTACGAGCAGTACTTC. This encodes CSVRPLGDDGGAYEQYF.

This clonotype was detected ten times or more. The rearrangement links TRBV7-2 to TRBJ1-1, with D maybe TRBD1 (6 bases). Germline V lookup: CDR1 SGHTA, CDR2 FQGNSA. The CDR3 has 15 amino acids. Deletions cut 5 bases from V and 5 bases from J, with 18 bases between. CDR3 sequence reads: CASSQTDRFRTEAFF. The CDR3, as DNA: TGTGCCAGCAGCCAGACGGACAGATTCCGGACTGAAGCTTTCTTT. Full variable domain (outside the CDR3, taken from reference TRBV7-2 and TRBJ1-1): GAGVSQSPSNKVTEKGKDVELRCDPISGHTALYWYRQSLGQGLEFLIYFQGNSAPDKSGLPSDRFSAERTGGSVSTLTIQRTQQEDSAVYLCASSQTDRFRTEAFFGQGTRLTVV.

The chain links TRBV7-8 to TRBJ1-5; the D gene is possibly TRBD1 (6 bases). Looked up from germline, CDR1 is SGHVS and CDR2 is FQNEAQ. V gave up 5 bases and J gave up 0 bases, with 20 bases separating them. The CDR3 loop spans 18 amino acids. The CDR3 DNA reads as TGTGCCAGCAGCCCTCGACAGGTTCTCTTCTATAGCAATCAGCCCCAGCATTTT. It translates to CASSPRQVLFYSNQPQHF.

The V gene is TRBV5-1, the J gene TRBJ2-5; 7 bases agree with TRBD2. V gave up 0 bases and J gave up 1 base; unmatched junction bases: 9. CDR1 is SGHRS, CDR2 YFSETQ, per germline. This CDR3 contains 17 residues. CDR3 residues: CASSLGEASGPQETQYF. The CDR3 DNA sequence: TGCGCCAGCAGCTTGGGAGAAGCTAGCGGACCCCAAGAGACCCAGTACTTC.

The J gene is TRBJ2-7, the V gene TRBV7-9, with D possibly TRBD1 on 5 matching bases. Germline V gene data show CDR1 as SEHNR and CDR2 as FQNEAQ (reference sequence). The CDR3 spans 15 residues. Trimming shortened V by 2 bases and J by 2 bases, and 13 bases separated the two germline ends. The chain's CDR3 is CASSLFPPGTYEQYF. The CDR3 coding sequence is TGTGCCAGCAGCTTATTCCCGCCAGGGACCTACGAGCAGTACTTC.

This clonotype was picked up a small number of times. This chain's CDR3 is CASSYSRDTLHF. For the CDR3, the DNA is TGTGCCAGCAGTTACTCCCGCGACACCCTCCACTTT. The V gene is TRBV6-5, the J gene TRBJ1-6; D ambiguous. V was pared by 0 bases and J by 14 bases, with 8 bases between. Per germline, CDR1 MNHEY and CDR2 SVGAGI. This CDR3 comprises 12 residues.

The rearrangement joins TRBV18 to TRBJ1-1, with TRBD1 matching 7 bases. The CDR3 is 15 residues long. V lost 2 bases, J lost 3 bases, and 6 bases stayed unmatched. Germline loops: CDR1 KGHSH, CDR2 LQKENI. The CDR3 is CASSPRQGRDTEAFF. CDR3 in DNA: TGTGCCAGCTCACCAAGACAGGGAAGGGACACTGAAGCTTTCTTT.

The chain recombines TRBV19 with TRBJ2-5; TRBD1 aligns across 8 bases. In germline, CDR1 is LNHDA, CDR2 SQIVND (reference sequence). This CDR3 is built from 14 residues. Trimming removed 3 bases from V and 5 bases from J; junction bases left unmatched: 5. CDR3 DNA: TGTGCCAGTAGTATCCCAGGGGGCGCGGAGACCCAGTACTTC. This encodes CASSIPGGAETQYF. Looking up the rest from reference TRBV19 and TRBJ2-5 gives the full variable domain: DGGITQSPKYLFRKEGQNVTLSCEQNLNHDAMYWYRQDPGQGLRLIYYSQIVNDFQKGDIAEGYSVSREKKESFPLTVTSAQKNPTAFYLCASSIPGGAETQYFGPGTRLLVL.

The genes are TRBV28 and TRBJ2-2; D gene uncertain. The germline CDR1 and CDR2 sequences are MDHEN and SYDVKM. The CDR3 loop spans 12 amino acids. Trimming left V 10 bases short and J 6 bases short, with 12 bases between. The CDR3 spells CATPKTAGELFF. Written as DNA, the CDR3 is TGTGCCACCCCTAAGACGGCCGGGGAGCTGTTTTTT. Combining the CDR3 with reference TRBV28 and TRBJ2-2 gives the whole variable domain DVKVTQSSRYLVKRTGEKVFLECVQDMDHENMFWYRQDPGLGLRLIYFSYDVKMKEKGDIPEGYSVSREKKERFSLILESASTNQTSMYLCATPKTAGELFFGEGSRLTVL.

This chain links TRBV6-1 with TRBJ2-7; 12 bases agree with TRBD2. The germline V gene has CDR1 MNHNS and CDR2 SASEGT. The CDR3 totals 15 residues. Trimming at V came to 4 bases and at J to 5 bases, leaving 6 bases not matched to a gene. For the CDR3, the DNA is TGTGCCAGCAGTGCCCTAGCGGGAGGGCCAAACGAGCAGTACTTC. This translates into CASSALAGGPNEQYF.

This clonotype was observed a handful of times. This chain uses TRBV3-1 with TRBJ2-5; TRBD1 matches 8 bases. Trimming removed 5 bases from V and 1 base from J; junction bases left unmatched: 6. The CDR3 is made up of 15 amino acids. Germline CDR1 and CDR2: LGHDT and YNNKEL (reference sequence). The CDR3 sequence: CASSARTGTQETQYF. In DNA, the CDR3 is TGTGCCAGCAGCGCGCGGACAGGGACCCAAGAGACCCAGTACTTC.